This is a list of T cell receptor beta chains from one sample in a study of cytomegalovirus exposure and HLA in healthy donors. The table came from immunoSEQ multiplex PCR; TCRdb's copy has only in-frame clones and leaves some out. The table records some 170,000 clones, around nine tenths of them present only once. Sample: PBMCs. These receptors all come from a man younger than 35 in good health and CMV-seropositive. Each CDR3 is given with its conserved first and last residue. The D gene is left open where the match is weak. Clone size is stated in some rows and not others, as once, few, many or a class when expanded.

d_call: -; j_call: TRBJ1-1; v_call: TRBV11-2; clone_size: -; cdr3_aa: CASSRVEGRGTEAFF; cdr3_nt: TGTGCCAGCAGCCGAGTTGAGGGGCGGGGCACTGAAGCTTTCTTT
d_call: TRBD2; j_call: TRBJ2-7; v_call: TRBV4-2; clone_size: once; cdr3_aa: CASSPTSVKSYEQYF; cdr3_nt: TGTGCCAGCAGCCCCACTAGCGTCAAATCCTACGAGCAGTACTTC
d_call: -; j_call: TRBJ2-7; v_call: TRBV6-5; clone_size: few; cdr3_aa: CASSGTPNEQYF; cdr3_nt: TGTGCCTCCAGCGGAACACCTAACGAGCAGTACTTC
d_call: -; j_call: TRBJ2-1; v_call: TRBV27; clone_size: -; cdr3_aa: CASSFGLATNEQFF; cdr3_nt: TGTGCCAGCAGTTTCGGGCTAGCCACTAATGAGCAGTTCTTC
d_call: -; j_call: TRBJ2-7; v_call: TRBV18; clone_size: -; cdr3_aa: CASSQPRGMGGYEQYF; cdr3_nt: TGTGCCAGCTCACAGCCACGGGGTATGGGAGGCTACGAGCAGTACTTC
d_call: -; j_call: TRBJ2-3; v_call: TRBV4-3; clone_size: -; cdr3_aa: CASSRDGTDTQYF; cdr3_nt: TGCGCCAGCAGCCGAGACGGGACAGATACGCAGTATTTT
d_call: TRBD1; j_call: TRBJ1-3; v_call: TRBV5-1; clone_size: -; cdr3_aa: CASSLAGTGYGNTIYF; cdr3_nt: TGCGCCAGCAGCTTGGCCGGGACAGGGTACGGAAACACCATATATTTT
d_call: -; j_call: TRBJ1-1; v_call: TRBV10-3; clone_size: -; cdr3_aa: CAISRWSLPNTEAFF; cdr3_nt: TGTGCCATCTCCCGGTGGTCCTTGCCGAACACTGAAGCTTTCTTT
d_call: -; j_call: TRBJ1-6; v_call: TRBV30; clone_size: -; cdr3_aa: CAWSVYRENSPLHF; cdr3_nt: TGTGCCTGGAGTGTTTACAGGGAGAATTCACCCCTCCACTTT
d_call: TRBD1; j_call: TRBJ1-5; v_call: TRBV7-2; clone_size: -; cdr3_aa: CASSSKGAHQPQHF; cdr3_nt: TGTGCCAGCAGCTCGAAGGGGGCGCATCAGCCCCAGCATTTT
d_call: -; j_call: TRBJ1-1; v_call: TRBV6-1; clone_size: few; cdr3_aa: CASSDPTKAFF; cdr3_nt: TGTGCCAGCAGTGATCCGACTAAAGCTTTCTTT
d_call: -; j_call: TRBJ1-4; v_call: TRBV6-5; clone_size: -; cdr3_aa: CASSWSRGGEKLFF; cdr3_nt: TGTGCCAGCAGTTGGAGTAGGGGGGGCGAAAAACTGTTTTTT
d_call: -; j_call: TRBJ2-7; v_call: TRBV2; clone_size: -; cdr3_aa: CASSGRSVSTGRREQYF; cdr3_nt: TGTGCCAGCAGTGGAAGGAGCGTATCGACAGGGAGGCGCGAGCAGTACTTC